The present T cell receptor beta chain was sequenced within a study of radiotherapy plus CTLA-4 blockade in lung cancer. Overall study results and limits: Clones derived from tumor TCRs expanded in blood after radiotherapy plus ipilimumab.

As concerns this clone: The antigen remains unidentified.

Clones were read by immunoSEQ multiplex PCR, and TCRdb kept only the in-frame ones, dropping some. The table has around 80,000 clones, more than 60% seen once. V was clipped by 2 bases and J by 0 bases, with 9 bases between them. Germline-derived CDR1 and CDR2 are SGHVS and FNYEAQ. The CDR3 runs to 15 residues. CTLA-4 blockade with ipilimumab, together with focal radiation, was given to patients with chemo-refractory metastatic non-small-cell lung cancer. The chain recombines TRBV7-6 with TRBJ2-3, with D perhaps matching TRBD2 (5 bases). This TCR came from a human donor with non-small cell lung cancer whose response to radiotherapy plus ipilimumab could not be evaluated. Some clones in this sample may be carry-over from other donors' samples. The input for sequencing was peripheral blood, taken from a patient treated with radiotherapy plus ipilimumab. The CDR3 protein is CASSLLGGSTDTQYF. The CDR3 coding sequence is TGTGCCAGCAGCTTACTCGGAGGAAGCACAGATACGCAGTATTTT. Filled out from reference TRBV7-6 and TRBJ2-3, the complete variable domain reads GAGVSQSPRYKVTKRGQDVALRCDPISGHVSLYWYRQALGQGPEFLTYFNYEAQQDKSGLPNDRFSAERPEGSISTLTIQRTEQRDSAMYRCASSLLGGSTDTQYFGPGTRLTVL.